The clone carrying this T cell receptor (beta chain) was seen a handful of times. Its antigen is still unknown. Germline V CDR1 and CDR2: SQVTM, ANQGSEA. The V gene lost 3 bases and the J gene lost 4 bases, with 10 bases spanning the gap. The CDR3 spans 13 residues. The library attached unique molecular identifiers to individual cDNA molecules. One entry per CDR3 protein, called by TCRdb with MiXCR from the RACE reads. The table shows approximately 80,000 distinct CDR3 sequences, with roughly 7.6% occurring only once. These data originate in a study of human T cells and chemical hapten exposure. Study-level results: DPC sensitization produced no change in TCRs with frequency above 1 in 1000.

Time point noted: patch test 1, 2 weeks after DPC sensitization. Stated treatment: therapeutic diphenylcyclopropenone sensitization with weekly scalp DPC. Unfractionated whole blood yielded total RNA. This sequence originates from a woman aged 25 to 45 with alopecia areata. Some clones in this sample may be carry-over from other donors' samples. Sequencing was performed on whole blood, taken in connection with sensitization to the hapten diphenylcyclopropenone (DPC). The chain is built from TRBV29-1 and TRBJ1-3, with D possibly being TRBD1 (5 bases). The CDR3 DNA follows: TGCAGCGTTGATGGGGGTTCGGGAAACACCATATATTTT. This encodes CSVDGGSGNTIYF.